This T cell receptor beta chain was captured in a study of T-cell reconstitution after alpha-beta-depleted transplantation in children. General study findings and limits: T-cell counts and diversity at one year post-transplant came mainly from newly produced T cells.

With respect to this clonotype: What it recognizes is unknown.

Unique molecular identifiers were used to barcode this TCRbeta library. TCRdb passed the PCR reads through MiXCR, listing each CDR3 protein once. This sample has approximately 520,000 distinct CDR3 sequences; roughly 10% occur once, and the top ten carry less than 15%. The CDR3 loop spans 10 amino acids. Trimming stripped 1 base from V and 12 bases from J, with 9 bases between. Per the germline V gene, CDR1 is DFQATT and CDR2 is SNEGSKA (reference sequence). This clonotype was obtained from a female patient younger than 10 who had a stem cell transplant for aplastic anemia, so the T cells may come from the graft donor. J is TRBJ1-1 and V is TRBV20-1; D may be TRBD1 (5 bases). The sequenced sample was PBMCs, mostly from graft donor cells, obtained 180 days after TCRalphabeta/CD19-depleted stem cell transplant. The CDR3 sequence: CSARGGGTFF. CDR3 nucleotides: TGCAGTGCTAGAGGGGGGGGGACTTTCTTT.